This T cell receptor (beta chain) was recorded in a study of CD8 T cells in ankylosing spondylitis (dated by TCRdb to the late 2010s). Regarding the research as a whole: To find TCR variants linked to disease, the study profiled T cell receptor beta repertoires in ankylosing spondylitis patients and healthy donors. Peripheral blood was sampled, and synovial fluid was also collected from ankylosing spondylitis patients. The whole study cohort included under 140 healthy donors and 25 ankylosing spondylitis patients. Summary of the overall study and its limitations: A CD8+ phenotype was shown by the disease-linked clones, which were found at relatively low frequencies in peripheral blood. Significant enrichment of the disease-linked clones was reported in matched synovial fluid samples from ankylosing spondylitis patients. A TCR beta motif of eight highly homologous amino acid variants appeared characteristic of blood from ankylosing spondylitis patients. Some of the motif variants had been reported before in the synovial fluid and blood of reactive arthritis patients, a finding that suggests common disease-initiation mechanisms.

Instrument on record: Illumina HiSeq 2500. TCR beta libraries were prepared by quantitative 5'-RACE with molecular barcodes. The paper's processing steps were these. A new computational method, built on a probabilistic model of VDJ rearrangement, was used to identify disease-linked TCR variants. TCRdb passed the public sequencing reads through fastp at Q25 and MiXCR, retaining productive beta sequences. Each CDR3 protein gets just one entry, which takes the most common genes and DNA from the rows behind it. The V and J calls were determined by TCRdb, not by the authors. The sample table lists 300,000 to 400,000 distinct CDR3 sequences, roughly 22% of them with a count of one. Of the sample, 10% to 15% falls within the top ten clones. In this sample, this clonotype turned up a few times. This clone's antigen is unknown. Per-nucleotide qualities are absent, and no much larger clonotype sits a single base away.

Based on the germline V gene, the CDR1 and CDR2 sequences are SQVTM and ANQGSEA. Taken from cysteine to phenylalanine, the CDR3 has 12 residues. The DNA shown is the 36-base CDR3, in frame from base 1. The V end loses 6 bases and the J end loses 1 base, and a stretch of 9 bases separates them. The chain is assembled from TRBV29-1 and TRBJ1-1; the best D guess is TRBD1, with 5 bases matching. This TCR was sampled from a male donor with ankylosing spondylitis or in good health (not recorded which). The specimen was blood, either unsorted or a sorted T cell fraction (not recorded which). The CDR3 loop reads CSVLTENTEAFF. The DNA sequence follows: TGCAGCGTCCTGACAGAGAACACTGAAGCTTTCTTT.